This T cell receptor (beta chain) was retrieved from a study of blood T cell repertoires in COVID-19. In the study overall: T cells, B-cell-depleted T cells, or PBMCs supplied cDNA or gDNA.

V lost 2 bases, J lost 3 bases, and 5 bases stayed unmatched. CDR1 is SGDLS and CDR2 is YYNGEE in the germline V gene. The CDR3 runs 16 residues. Sequencing used immunoSEQ multiplex PCR; TCRdb keeps in-frame clones, though not all of them. The table shows about 350,000 clones, with about nine tenths occurring only once. Sequenced input: PBMCs or T cells enriched from blood (not recorded which). The receptor's source is a woman aged 25 to 45 who had been exposed to COVID-19. The V and J genes are TRBV9 and TRBJ2-3, with TRBD1 matching 11 bases. The CDR3: CASSVYGTGGTDTQYF. The CDR3 DNA sequence: TGTGCCAGCAGCGTTTACGGGACAGGGGGGACAGATACGCAGTATTTT.